This TCR beta chain was documented in a study of T cells in Graves' hyperthyroidism and ophthalmopathy. CDR1 and CDR2 (germline): SSHAT, FNYEAQ (reference sequence). The CDR3 is 15 residues long. Template material for amplifying TCR beta CDR3 regions consisted of RNA transcripts. During a first-round RT-PCR of the TCR CDR3, the HTBI primer set was used. TCRdb analysed the multiplex PCR reads with MiXCR anew, one entry per CDR3 protein. Of hundreds of thousands of distinct CDR3 sequences listed, 45% are singletons. There are many counts of this clonotype. A read error may produce the germline difference seen at one junction end.

This TCR came from an adult man with Graves' disease, either hyperthyroidism or ophthalmopathy (not recorded which). Sequenced input: peripheral blood or thyroid tissue (not recorded which). The chain uses TRBV7-7 and TRBJ2-2, with 9 bases that match TRBD1. This CDR3 reads CASSPGTGGHGELFF. The CDR3 DNA reads TGTGCTAGCAGCCCTGGTACAGGGGGCCACGGGGAGCTGTTTTTT.